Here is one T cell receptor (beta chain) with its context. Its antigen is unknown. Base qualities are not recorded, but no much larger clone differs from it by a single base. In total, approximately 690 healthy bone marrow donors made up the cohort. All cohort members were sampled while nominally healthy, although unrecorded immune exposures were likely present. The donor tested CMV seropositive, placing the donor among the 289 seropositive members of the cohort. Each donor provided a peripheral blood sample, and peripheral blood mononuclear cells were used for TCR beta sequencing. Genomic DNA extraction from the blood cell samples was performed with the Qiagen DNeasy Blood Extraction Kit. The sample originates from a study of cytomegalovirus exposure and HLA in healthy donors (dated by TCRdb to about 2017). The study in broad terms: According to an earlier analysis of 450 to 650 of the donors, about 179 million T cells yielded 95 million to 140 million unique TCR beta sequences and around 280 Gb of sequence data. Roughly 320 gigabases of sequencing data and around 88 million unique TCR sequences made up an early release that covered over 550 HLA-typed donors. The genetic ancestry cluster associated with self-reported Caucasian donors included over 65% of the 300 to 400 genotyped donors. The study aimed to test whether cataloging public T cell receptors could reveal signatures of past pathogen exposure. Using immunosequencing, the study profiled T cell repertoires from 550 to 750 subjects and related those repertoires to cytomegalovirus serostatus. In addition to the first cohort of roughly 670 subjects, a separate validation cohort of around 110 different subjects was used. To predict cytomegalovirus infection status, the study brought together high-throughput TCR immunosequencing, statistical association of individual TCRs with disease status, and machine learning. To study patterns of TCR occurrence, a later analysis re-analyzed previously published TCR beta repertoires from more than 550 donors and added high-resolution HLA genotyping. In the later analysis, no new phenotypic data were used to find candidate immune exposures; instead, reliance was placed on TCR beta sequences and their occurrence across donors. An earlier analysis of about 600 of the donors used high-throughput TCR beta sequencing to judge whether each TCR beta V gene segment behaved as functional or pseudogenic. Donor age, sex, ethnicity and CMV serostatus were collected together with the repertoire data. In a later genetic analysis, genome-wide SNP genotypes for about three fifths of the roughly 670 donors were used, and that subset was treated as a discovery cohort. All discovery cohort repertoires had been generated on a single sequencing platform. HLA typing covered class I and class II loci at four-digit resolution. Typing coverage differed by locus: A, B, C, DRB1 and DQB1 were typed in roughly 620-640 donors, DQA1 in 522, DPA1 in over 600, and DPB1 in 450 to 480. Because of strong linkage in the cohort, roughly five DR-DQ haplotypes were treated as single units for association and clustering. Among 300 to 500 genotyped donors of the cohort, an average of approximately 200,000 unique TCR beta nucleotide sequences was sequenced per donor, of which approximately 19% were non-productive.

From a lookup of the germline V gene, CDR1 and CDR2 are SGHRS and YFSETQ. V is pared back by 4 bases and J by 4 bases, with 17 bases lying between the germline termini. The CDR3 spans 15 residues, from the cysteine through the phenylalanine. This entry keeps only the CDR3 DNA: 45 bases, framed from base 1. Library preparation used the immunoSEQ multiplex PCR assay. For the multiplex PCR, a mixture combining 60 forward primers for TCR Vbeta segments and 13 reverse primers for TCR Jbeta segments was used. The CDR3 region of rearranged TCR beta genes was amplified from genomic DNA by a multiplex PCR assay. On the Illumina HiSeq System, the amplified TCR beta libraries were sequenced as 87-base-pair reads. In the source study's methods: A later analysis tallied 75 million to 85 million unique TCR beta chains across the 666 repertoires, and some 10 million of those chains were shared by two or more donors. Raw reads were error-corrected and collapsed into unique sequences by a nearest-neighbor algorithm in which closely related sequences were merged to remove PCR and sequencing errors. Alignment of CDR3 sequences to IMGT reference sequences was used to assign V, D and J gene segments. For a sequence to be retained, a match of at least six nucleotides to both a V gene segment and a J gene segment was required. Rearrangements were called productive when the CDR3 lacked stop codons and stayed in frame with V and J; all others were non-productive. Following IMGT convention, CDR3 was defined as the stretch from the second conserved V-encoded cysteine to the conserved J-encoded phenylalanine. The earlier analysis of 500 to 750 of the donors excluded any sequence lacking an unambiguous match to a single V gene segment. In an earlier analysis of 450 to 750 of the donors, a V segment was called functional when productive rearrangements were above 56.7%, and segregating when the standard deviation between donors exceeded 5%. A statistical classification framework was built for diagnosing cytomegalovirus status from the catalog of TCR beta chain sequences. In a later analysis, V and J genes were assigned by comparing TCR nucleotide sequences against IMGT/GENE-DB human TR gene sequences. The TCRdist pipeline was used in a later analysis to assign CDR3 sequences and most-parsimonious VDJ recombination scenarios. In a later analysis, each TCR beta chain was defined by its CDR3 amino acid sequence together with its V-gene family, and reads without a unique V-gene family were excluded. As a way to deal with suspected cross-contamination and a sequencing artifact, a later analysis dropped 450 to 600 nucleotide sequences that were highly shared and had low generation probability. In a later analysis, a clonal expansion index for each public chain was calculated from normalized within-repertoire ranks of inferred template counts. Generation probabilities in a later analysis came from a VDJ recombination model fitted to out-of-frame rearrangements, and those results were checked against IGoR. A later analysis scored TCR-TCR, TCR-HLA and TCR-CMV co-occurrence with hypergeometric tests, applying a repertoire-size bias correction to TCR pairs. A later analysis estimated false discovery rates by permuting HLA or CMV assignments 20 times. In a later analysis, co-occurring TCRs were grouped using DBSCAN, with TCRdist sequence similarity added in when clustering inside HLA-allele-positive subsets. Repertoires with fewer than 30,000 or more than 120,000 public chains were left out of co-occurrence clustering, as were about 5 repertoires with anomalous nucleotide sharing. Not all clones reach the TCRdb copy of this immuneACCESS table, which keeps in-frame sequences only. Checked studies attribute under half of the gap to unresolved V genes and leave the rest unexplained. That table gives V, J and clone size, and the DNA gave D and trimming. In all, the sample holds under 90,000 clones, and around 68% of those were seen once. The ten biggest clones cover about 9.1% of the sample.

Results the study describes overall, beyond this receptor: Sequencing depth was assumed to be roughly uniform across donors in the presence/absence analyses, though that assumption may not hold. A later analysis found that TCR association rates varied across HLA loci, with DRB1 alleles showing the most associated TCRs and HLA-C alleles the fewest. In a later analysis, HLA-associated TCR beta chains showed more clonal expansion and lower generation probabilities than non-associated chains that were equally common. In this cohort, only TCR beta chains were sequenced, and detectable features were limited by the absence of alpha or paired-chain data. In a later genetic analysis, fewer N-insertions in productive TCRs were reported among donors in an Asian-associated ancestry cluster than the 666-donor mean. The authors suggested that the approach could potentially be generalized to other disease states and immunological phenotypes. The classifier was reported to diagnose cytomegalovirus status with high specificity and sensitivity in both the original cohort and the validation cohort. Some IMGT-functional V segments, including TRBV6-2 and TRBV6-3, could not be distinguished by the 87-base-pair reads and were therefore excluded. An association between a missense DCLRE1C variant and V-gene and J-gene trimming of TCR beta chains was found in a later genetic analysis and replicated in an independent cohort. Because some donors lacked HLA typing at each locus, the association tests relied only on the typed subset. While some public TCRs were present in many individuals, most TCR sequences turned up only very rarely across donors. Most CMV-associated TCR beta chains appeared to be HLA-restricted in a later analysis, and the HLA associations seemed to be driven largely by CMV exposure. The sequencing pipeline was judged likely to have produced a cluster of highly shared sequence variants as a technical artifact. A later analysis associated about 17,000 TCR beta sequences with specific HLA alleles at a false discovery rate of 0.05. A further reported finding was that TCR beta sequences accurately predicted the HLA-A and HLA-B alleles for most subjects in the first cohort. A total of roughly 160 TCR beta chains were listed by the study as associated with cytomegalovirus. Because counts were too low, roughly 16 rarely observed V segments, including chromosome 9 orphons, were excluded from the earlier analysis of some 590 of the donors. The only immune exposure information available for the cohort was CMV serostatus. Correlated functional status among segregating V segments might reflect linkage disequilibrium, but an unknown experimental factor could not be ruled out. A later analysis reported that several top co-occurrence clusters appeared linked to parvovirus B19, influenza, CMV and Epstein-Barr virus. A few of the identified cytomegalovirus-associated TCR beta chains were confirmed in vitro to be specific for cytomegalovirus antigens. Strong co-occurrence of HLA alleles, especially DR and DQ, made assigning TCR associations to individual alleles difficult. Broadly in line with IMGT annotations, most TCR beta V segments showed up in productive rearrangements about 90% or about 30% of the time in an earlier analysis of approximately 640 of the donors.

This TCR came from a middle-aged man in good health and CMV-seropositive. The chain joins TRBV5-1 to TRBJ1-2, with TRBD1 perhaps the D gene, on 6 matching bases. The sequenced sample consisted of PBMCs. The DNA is TGCGCCAGCAGCCCCCAACAGGGTGGGAGCTATGGCTACACCTTC. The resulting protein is CASSPQQGGSYGYTF.